This TCR beta chain was sequenced for a study of follicular helper T cells after annual influenza vaccination. Study-level results: Day 7 ICOS+CD38+ clones later appeared mostly in ICOS-CD38- cTfh.

This CDR3 spans 14 amino acids. V lost 0 bases to trimming and J lost 6 bases, with 8 bases between them. The germline V gene encodes CDR1 MNHNS and CDR2 SASEGT. Worth noting for this clone: Its antigen is not known.

Time point noted: 2015-2016 season, pre-vaccination. Per time point, roughly 35-110 mL of blood was sampled. Repertoires were generated with immunoSEQ multiplex PCR, while TCRdb's copy carries only in-frame clones and drops some. The repertoire includes roughly 15,000 clones, nearly 80% of them detected once, and roughly 0.4% sits in the top ten. The chain employs TRBV6-1 and TRBJ2-2, with no clear D. Specimen: CXCR5- memory CD4+ T cells sorted from blood, collected on the day of influenza vaccination. This receptor was obtained from an adult who received the influenza vaccine. The CDR3 region has the DNA TGTGCCAGCAGTGAAGCGATAGGGTCCGGGGAGCTGTTTTTT. Protein product: CASSEAIGSGELFF.